This TCR beta chain originates from a study of blood T cell repertoires in COVID-19 (TCRdb year 2020). About the full investigation: Samples covering the acute and convalescent phases of COVID-19 were provided by collaborators in the United States, Italy and Spain. The material from the prospective study consisted of cDNA or gDNA derived from T cells, B-cell-depleted T cells, or PBMCs. Subjects who had been exposed to COVID-19, were actively infected with it, or had recovered from it provided the deeply sampled blood TCRbeta repertoires that made up the dataset. The repertoires were released in a freely available public database meant as a resource for research on the immune response to SARS-CoV-2. The samples were drawn from the first 160 participants of the ongoing ImmuneRACE study and from some 1,300 subjects provided by 6 global collaborators. The sample metadata nearly always contained a de-identified subject ID, COVID-19 status, age in years and sex. HLA class I and class II types, where available, came from metadata supplied by the sample provider rather than from assay-based typing.

The junction shows trimming of 5 bases on V and 2 bases on J, and the gene matches do not reach 9 bases of it. The germline V gene (reference sequence) supplies CDR1 MNHEY and CDR2 SMNVEV. The CDR3 runs 17 residues from the cysteine to the phenylalanine. Just CDR3 DNA is preserved here, 51 bases in frame from base 1. TCRbeta CDR3 regions were amplified from genomic DNA by means of the immunoSEQ Assay, a bias-controlled multiplex PCR. In the paper's pipeline: The number of nucleated cells in each sample was estimated from the amplification of reference gene primers within the assay. Sequence reads were collapsed and filtered to measure the absolute abundance of every unique TCRbeta CDR3 rearrangement. For each sample, productive Simpson clonality was calculated by taking the square root of Simpson's diversity index across productive rearrangements. Drawn from immuneACCESS, this table holds only the in-frame rearrangements with V and J called that TCRdb kept. Clones are partly lost; checked studies trace under half to an unresolved V gene and leave the rest unexplained. D and trimming were read from the DNA, whereas the V and J calls and clone size are those reported in that table. This sample has about 260,000 clones in its table, and over 80% of those were observed once. 2.5% to 3.5% of the sample belongs to the ten largest clones.

As regards this clone: The specificity of this receptor is unknown. No per-base quality is available; no much larger clone lies one base away.

The paper's findings and limits, for the study overall: Clinical and demographic metadata were provided uncurated, with the amount varying by source and participant.

Enrolling through a virtual design, the prospective study's participants ranged in age from roughly 18 to 100 years and lived across approximately 25 United States geographic areas. In the prospective study, cohorts were assigned on the basis of participant-reported clinical history obtained from a screening survey and a study questionnaire. Exposed participants were defined as having been in contact with someone with a PCR-confirmed or clinician-diagnosed COVID-19 case within 2 weeks of study entry. In the prospective study, whole blood, serum and a nasopharyngeal or oropharyngeal swab were collected from each participant by mobile phlebotomists. Participants in the prospective study had the option to provide additional blood draws and questionnaires over a roughly 2-month period. Before DNA extraction, blood samples from the prospective study were shipped at room temperature or frozen.

This clonotype was sampled from a middle-aged woman who had been exposed to COVID-19. The source material was PBMCs or T cells enriched from blood (not recorded which). The chain links TRBV27 with TRBJ1-5; the central 10 bases match TRBD1. The DNA sequence is TGTGCCAGCAGTCCACTGACAGGGGGCTGGGGCAATCAGCCCCAGCATTTT. Its translation reads: CASSPLTGGWGNQPQHF.